This is a list of T cell receptor beta chains from one sample in a study of tumor-infiltrating lymphocytes in primary liver carcinoma. TCRdb itself ran the multiplex PCR reads through MiXCR, one entry per CDR3 protein. In the table there are approximately 330,000 distinct CDR3 sequences, less than 75% of which are singletons. Sequenced sample: peripheral blood. Source of these receptors: a man aged 40-55 years with primary liver carcinoma and hepatitis B virus infection. Each CDR3 is given without its conserved first and last residue. Each record gives: V gene, CDR3 protein.

v_gene: TRBV6-2/TRBV6-3
CDR3aa: ESLNWGGSGELF

v_gene: TRBV28
CDR3aa: ASNIRGRDEQF

v_gene: TRBV5-4
CDR3aa: ASSSGLAVNTGELF

v_gene: TRBV12-3/TRBV12-4
CDR3aa: ASSHHRGAVELF

v_gene: TRBV5-1
CDR3aa: ASSSRTTNEKLF

v_gene: TRBV5-1
CDR3aa: ASSPLAGGDNEQF

v_gene: TRBV11-1
CDR3aa: ASSLAYRNEQF

v_gene: TRBV12-3/TRBV12-4
CDR3aa: ASSFTDCEQY

v_gene: TRBV11-2
CDR3aa: ASSTRTSGYQDTLY

v_gene: TRBV12-3/TRBV12-4
CDR3aa: ASSFGGASYEQY

v_gene: TRBV5-6
CDR3aa: ASNLGTGSFYGYT

v_gene: TRBV4-1
CDR3aa: ASRSSRRSGDTQY

v_gene: TRBV5-5
CDR3aa: ASSFALWTSGKEETQY

v_gene: TRBV11-2
CDR3aa: VSSLVGAGGPTGELF

v_gene: TRBV5-4
CDR3aa: ASSLPTGGTEAF

v_gene: TRBV5-1
CDR3aa: ASSLAGSNYEQY

v_gene: TRBV4-1
CDR3aa: VSNDLDRGLTGEMF

v_gene: TRBV29-1
CDR3aa: SVERQGGTEAF

v_gene: TRBV6-1
CDR3aa: ASSEGGRSYEQY

v_gene: TRBV11-1
CDR3aa: ASNLMWNTGELF

v_gene: TRBV5-5
CDR3aa: ASSYGTSGFYEQY

v_gene: TRBV11-2
CDR3aa: ASNGGIDTDTQY

v_gene: TRBV5-1
CDR3aa: ASSSGLVRLDTQY

v_gene: TRBV29-1
CDR3aa: IVSTGQGALSIEAF

v_gene: TRBV10-1
CDR3aa: ASSESRRDKAPDVQY

v_gene: TRBV11-3
CDR3aa: ASSPGLLAGDKSEQF

v_gene: TRBV7-9
CDR3aa: ASSLVSTASSHEQY

v_gene: TRBV7-9
CDR3aa: ASSPGGMISNEQF

v_gene: TRBV11-2
CDR3aa: ASSRVQTNTGELF

v_gene: TRBV4-1
CDR3aa: ASSQGDDRENSPLH

v_gene: TRBV5-1
CDR3aa: ASSLVGGGAGQSYEQY